The 27 T cell receptor beta chains listed next were all sequenced from one sample in a study of T-cell reconstitution after alpha-beta-depleted transplantation in children. Preparation of the TCRbeta library involved a method that used unique molecular identifiers. TCRdb redid the calling of the PCR reads with MiXCR, one entry per CDR3 protein. The repertoire holds about 590,000 distinct CDR3 sequences, 10% to 15% seen once, with around 2% in the top ten. The sample was PBMCs, mostly from graft donor cells, taken 360 days after TCRalphabeta/CD19-depleted stem cell transplant. These TCRs come from a male patient between 10 and 17 years old who had a stem cell transplant for acute myeloid leukemia, so the T cells may come from the graft donor.

There are a few counts of this clonotype. The chain combines TRBV30 with TRBJ2-1; D call uncertain. The CDR3 consists of 16 residues. Germline lookup yields CDR1 GTSNPN and CDR2 SVGIG (reference sequence). V was shortened by 3 bases and J by 0 bases, with 15 bases between the two germline ends. CDR3 in DNA: TGTGCCTGGAGGGACCGCCGGTCGGCCTCCTACAATGAGCAGTTCTTC. It codes for CAWRDRRSASYNEQFF.

This clonotype was seen a few times. The J gene is TRBJ2-5, the V gene TRBV20-1; unclear D gene. Germline V gene lookup returns CDR1 DFQATT and CDR2 SNEGSKA (reference sequence). V lost 3 bases to trimming and J lost 5 bases, with 19 bases between them. This CDR3 contains 15 residues. In nucleotides, the CDR3 is TGCAGTGCTAGGGGAATGCGTGCCGGAAGGGAGACCCAGTACTTC. Residues: CSARGMRAGRETQYF.

The rearrangement links TRBV20-1 to TRBJ2-5, with 8 bases identical to TRBD2. Trimming took 5 bases from V and 7 from J; bases not matched to a gene: 12. The CDR3 consists of 14 residues. Looked up from germline, CDR1 is DFQATT and CDR2 is SNEGSKA (reference sequence). The CDR3: CSAVTSASPGTQYF. Here the CDR3 DNA reads TGCAGTGCTGTGACTAGCGCGAGCCCAGGGACCCAGTACTTC.

This clonotype was detected ten times or more. The J gene is TRBJ1-1, the V gene TRBV28, with D hard to call. Trimming took 3 bases from V and 5 from J, leaving 7 bases between them. Looked up from germline, CDR1 is MDHEN and CDR2 is SYDVKM. This CDR3 has 12 residues. The CDR3: CASSFLDTEAFF. CDR3 nucleotide sequence: TGTGCCAGCAGTTTCTTAGATACTGAAGCTTTCTTT.

The V and J genes are TRBV20-1 and TRBJ2-5; no definite D call. The CDR3 has 15 residues. V was pared by 3 bases and J by 0 bases, with 14 bases between. Germline assignment: CDR1 DFQATT and CDR2 SNEGSKA (reference sequence). The CDR3 loop reads CSASKGPLYQETQYF. The CDR3, as DNA: TGCAGTGCTAGTAAGGGTCCTCTGTACCAAGAGACCCAGTACTTC.

This clonotype was seen repeatedly, ten times or more. The rearrangement joins TRBV20-1 to TRBJ2-7, with D perhaps TRBD1 (6 bases). Trimming pared 3 bases from V and 0 bases from J, leaving 15 bases between. This CDR3 comprises 15 residues. CDR1 and CDR2 from the germline V gene are DFQATT and SNEGSKA (reference sequence). The CDR3 DNA is TGCAGTGCTAGTCTCACAGGGCTTAGCTCCTACGAGCAGTACTTC. Translating it yields CSASLTGLSSYEQYF.

This clonotype was counted at least ten times. The chain combines TRBV11-2 with TRBJ2-1; D possibly matches TRBD1 or TRBD2 (6 bases each). The CDR3 runs to 15 residues. From germline, CDR1 is SGHAT and CDR2 FQNNGV. Between the trimmed V and J ends, which lost 3 bases and 4 bases, there was a span of 13 bases. As DNA, the CDR3 is TGTGCCAGCAGCTTCACTCGGGGGCTATACAATGAGCAGTTCTTC. Translating gives CASSFTRGLYNEQFF.

This clonotype was seen a few times. V gene TRBV20-1 combines with J gene TRBJ2-7; TRBD2 might be the D (6 bases). CDR3 size: 16 residues. Germline assignment: CDR1 DFQATT and CDR2 SNEGSKA (reference sequence). The V gene lost 0 bases and the J gene lost 5 bases, with 20 bases spanning the gap. CDR3 residues: CSARDRDGRVFHEQYF. CDR3 nucleotides: TGCAGTGCTAGAGATAGGGACGGGAGAGTGTTTCACGAGCAGTACTTC.

The chain combines TRBV5-1 with TRBJ2-3; 15 nucleotides line up with TRBD2. CDR1 is SGHRS, CDR2 YFSETQ, per germline. V gave up 3 bases and J gave up 5 bases; unmatched junction bases: 1. This CDR3 has 15 residues. CDR3 DNA sequence: TGCGCCAGCAGCTGGGGACTAGCGGGAGGAGATACGCAGTATTTT. Translation gives CASSWGLAGGDTQYF.

The chain couples TRBV20-1 to TRBJ2-1; 11 nucleotides agree with TRBD2. Looked up from germline, CDR1 is DFQATT and CDR2 is SNEGSKA (reference sequence). V was clipped by 3 bases and J by 4 bases; unmatched bases: 17. The CDR3 loop spans 19 amino acids. Here the CDR3 reads CSARLSGAPGTSGYNEQFF. CDR3 in DNA: TGCAGTGCTAGGCTGTCAGGGGCGCCCGGGACTAGCGGATACAATGAGCAGTTCTTC.

The chain carries TRBV5-1 and TRBJ2-7, with D perhaps given as TRBD1 or TRBD2 (5 bases each). Trimming cost V 0 bases and J 2 bases, with 12 bases left between them. There are 15 residues in the CDR3. Germline CDR1 and CDR2: SGHRS and YFSETQ. The CDR3, as DNA: TGCGCCAGCAGCTTGGTATGGGACGTTGCCTACGAGCAGTACTTC. This gives the protein CASSLVWDVAYEQYF. The full variable domain, with the rest looked up from reference TRBV5-1 and TRBJ2-7, is KAGVTQTPRYLIKTRGQQVTLSCSPISGHRSVSWYQQTPGQGLQFLFEYFSETQRNKGNFPGRFSGRQFSNSRSEMNVSTLELGDSALYLCASSLVWDVAYEQYFGPGTRLTVT.

Only a few counts were recorded for this clonotype. The gene calls are TRBV5-1 and TRBJ2-1; 8 nucleotides line up with TRBD2. Per the germline V gene, CDR1 is SGHRS and CDR2 is YFSETQ. This CDR3 has 17 amino acids. Trimming at V came to 2 bases and at J to 7 bases, leaving 14 bases not matched to a gene. The CDR3 nucleotides are TGCGCCAGCAGCTTCCGCATTGTAGGACTAGCAGGGAATGAGCAGTTCTTC. Residues: CASSFRIVGLAGNEQFF. Filled out from reference TRBV5-1 and TRBJ2-1, the complete variable domain reads KAGVTQTPRYLIKTRGQQVTLSCSPISGHRSVSWYQQTPGQGLQFLFEYFSETQRNKGNFPGRFSGRQFSNSRSEMNVSTLELGDSALYLCASSFRIVGLAGNEQFFGPGTRLTVL.

There are a few counts of this clonotype. The chain joins TRBV29-1 to TRBJ1-1; D remains unclear. V lost 4 bases to trimming and J lost 0 bases, with 12 bases between them. CDR3 size: 14 residues. Germline-derived CDR1 and CDR2 are SQVTM and ANQGSEA. CDR3 region: CSVAAAQMNTEAFF. The CDR3 region has the DNA TGCAGCGTTGCCGCGGCCCAGATGAACACTGAAGCTTTCTTT.

This clonotype has a handful of counts. The V gene is TRBV7-3, the J gene TRBJ2-3; 13 positions agree with TRBD2. J was trimmed by 5 bases and V by 5 bases; bases with no gene match: 10. The CDR3 covers 17 residues. Per the germline V gene, CDR1 is SGHTA and CDR2 is FQGTGA. The chain's CDR3 is CASSLYRTSGSLDTQYF. The CDR3 DNA sequence: TGTGCCAGCAGCCTATACAGGACTAGCGGGAGTTTAGATACGCAGTATTTT.

The chain recombines TRBV11-2 with TRBJ2-3, with 11 bases aligning to TRBD2. The CDR3 length is 18 residues. V dropped 1 base and J dropped 4; count of bases not matched to a gene: 10. Germline-derived CDR1 and CDR2 are SGHAT and FQNNGV. DNA for the CDR3: TGTGCCAGCAGCTTAGTACAACTAGCGGGAGTAGGGCCAGATACGCAGTATTTT. Its protein is CASSLVQLAGVGPDTQYF.

This clonotype came up many times. The chain combines TRBV6-5 with TRBJ1-4; TRBD1 agrees at 7 bases. The CDR3 runs to 14 residues. With V trimmed by 6 bases and J by 6 bases, 7 bases remained unmatched. The germline V gene has CDR1 MNHEY and CDR2 SVGAGI. DNA for the CDR3: TGTGCCAGCAGGGCGACAGGGAGGGATGAAAAACTGTTTTTT. This sequence encodes CASRATGRDEKLFF.

With respect to this clonotype: An end of the junction does not agree with germline; a read error may underlie this. The chain has TRBV12-3 or TRBV12-4 and TRBJ2-4, with 12 bases identical to TRBD2. CDR3 length: 19 residues. The CDR3 spells CASCLTRLGLAGAKNIQYF. CDR3 nucleotides: TGTGCCAGCTGTTTAACCAGGCTGGGACTAGCGGGAGCCAAAAACATTCAGTACTTC.

V usage is TRBV20-1 and J usage is TRBJ2-2; no firm D call. Per germline, CDR1 DFQATT and CDR2 SNEGSKA (reference sequence). Trimming took 4 bases from V and 8 from J, leaving 20 bases between them. The CDR3 sequence is 15 residues long. In DNA form, the CDR3 reads TGCAGTGCTACCCCTTGGACCCCTCAGGCGGGGGAGCTGTTTTTT. As protein: CSATPWTPQAGELFF.

The gene calls are TRBV7-8 and TRBJ2-3, with 7 bases matching TRBD2. Looked up from germline, CDR1 is SGHVS and CDR2 is FQNEAQ. This CDR3 has 17 amino acids. Unmatched junction bases numbered 14, after V lost 5 bases and J lost 3 bases. Written as DNA, the CDR3 is TGTGCCAGCAGCACCAGCTCCGGGCCCGGGAGGACAGATACGCAGTATTTT. Translation: CASSTSSGPGRTDTQYF.

The chain recombines TRBV12-3 or TRBV12-4 with TRBJ2-1, with TRBD2 matching over 9 bases. CDR3 length equals 14 residues. The junction had 8 bases not matched to a gene; V was cut back by 5 bases and J by 9 bases. The CDR3 loop reads CASSPSAGGSEQFF. For the CDR3, the DNA is TGTGCCAGCAGTCCGTCAGCGGGAGGCAGTGAGCAGTTCTTC.

DNA of the CDR3: TGTGCCAGCGTCAAAGCCGACAGGGTTACCGGGGAGCTGTTTTTT. This encodes CASVKADRVTGELFF. This sequence joins TRBV6-2 or TRBV6-3 and TRBJ2-2; 7 nucleotides agree with TRBD1. The CDR3 totals 15 residues. Germline V gene lookup returns CDR1 MNHEY and CDR2 SVGEGT. J lost 5 bases, V lost 8 bases, and 11 bases had no gene match.

This clonotype was seen a few times. The chain recombines TRBV7-8 with TRBJ1-3, with 11 bases matching TRBD1. Germline loops: CDR1 SGHVS, CDR2 FQNEAQ. This CDR3 spans 17 amino acids. V was clipped by 5 bases and J by 0 bases; unmatched bases: 6. The CDR3 sequence is CASSTRTGGLSGNTIYF. In DNA, the CDR3 is TGTGCCAGCAGCACCCGGACAGGGGGCCTCTCTGGAAACACCATATATTTT.

This clonotype was seen more than once but under ten times. The chain carries TRBV23-1 and TRBJ2-1; D remains unclear. TRBV23-1 is an open reading frame, and its role is uncertain. V lost 0 bases and J 6 bases, leaving 18 bases between the germline ends. The CDR3 sequence is 17 residues long. CDR3 sequence: CASSQSDISWISNEQFF. CDR3 in DNA: TGCGCCAGCAGTCAATCTGACATTAGTTGGATCTCCAATGAGCAGTTCTTC.

This clonotype was seen only a few times. The chain is built from TRBV12-3 or TRBV12-4 and TRBJ2-7, with 13 bases lining up with TRBD2. The CDR3 is 13 residues long. V gave up 8 bases and J gave up 5 bases; unmatched junction bases: 3. CDR3 in amino acids: CASRTSGSHEQYF. In DNA, the CDR3 is TGTGCCAGCCGGACTAGCGGGAGCCACGAGCAGTACTTC.

The chain uses TRBV27 and TRBJ2-7; TRBD2 matches 7 bases. The V segment lost 6 bases and the J segment 6 bases; nucleotides outside the gene matches: 14. CDR1 MNHEY and CDR2 SMNVEV come from the germline V gene (reference sequence). The CDR3 extends over 15 amino acids. CDR3 loop: CASSPSGIPLSEQYF. CDR3 DNA: TGTGCCAGCAGCCCCAGCGGGATACCCCTCAGCGAGCAGTACTTC.

The chain carries TRBV7-3 and TRBJ2-3; 8 bases map to TRBD2. J gave up 2 bases and V 6 bases, and 7 bases lay outside the gene matches. Germline V gene lookup returns CDR1 SGHTA and CDR2 FQGTGA. The CDR3 consists of 15 residues. This CDR3 is CASRPGLGPTDTQYF. CDR3 in DNA: TGTGCCAGCAGGCCGGGACTAGGTCCCACAGATACGCAGTATTTT.

This clonotype was counted a few times. This chain connects TRBV29-1 to TRBJ2-7, with TRBD2 matching over 9 bases. Trimming cost V 2 bases and J 3 bases; bases outside gene matches: 2. The germline V gene has CDR1 SQVTM and CDR2 ANQGSEA. The CDR3 totals 13 residues. CDR3 in amino acids: CSVESGRNYEQYF. CDR3 DNA: TGCAGCGTTGAAAGCGGGAGGAACTACGAGCAGTACTTC.